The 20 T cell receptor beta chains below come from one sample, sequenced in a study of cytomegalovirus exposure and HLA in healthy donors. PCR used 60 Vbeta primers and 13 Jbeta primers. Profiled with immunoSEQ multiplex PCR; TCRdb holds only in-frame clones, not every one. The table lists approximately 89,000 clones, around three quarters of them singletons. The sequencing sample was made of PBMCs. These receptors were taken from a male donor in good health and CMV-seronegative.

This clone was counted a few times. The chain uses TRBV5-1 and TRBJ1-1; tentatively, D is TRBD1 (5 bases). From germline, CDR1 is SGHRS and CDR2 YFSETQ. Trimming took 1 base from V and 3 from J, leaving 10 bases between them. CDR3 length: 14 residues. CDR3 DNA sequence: TGCGCCAGCAGCTTGTTGTTAGGGGACACTGAAGCTTTCTTT. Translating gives CASSLLLGDTEAFF. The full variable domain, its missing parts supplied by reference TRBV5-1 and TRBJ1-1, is KAGVTQTPRYLIKTRGQQVTLSCSPISGHRSVSWYQQTPGQGLQFLFEYFSETQRNKGNFPGRFSGRQFSNSRSEMNVSTLELGDSALYLCASSLLLGDTEAFFGQGTRLTVV.

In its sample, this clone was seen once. The CDR3 DNA reads as TGCGCCAGCAGCCAAGGAAGTAGCTCCTACGAGCAGTACTTC. The encoded protein is CASSQGSSSYEQYF. This sequence joins TRBV4-3 and TRBJ2-7; D ambiguous. Trimming left V 1 base short and J 0 bases short, with 7 bases between. This CDR3 spans 14 amino acids. The germline V gene encodes CDR1 LGHNA and CDR2 YSLEER.

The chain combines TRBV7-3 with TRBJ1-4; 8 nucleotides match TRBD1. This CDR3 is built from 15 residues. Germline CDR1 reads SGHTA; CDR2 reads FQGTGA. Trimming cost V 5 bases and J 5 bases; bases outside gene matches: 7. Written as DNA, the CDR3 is TGTGCCAGCAGCCCAGGGGGCATATTAAATGAAAAACTGTTTTTT. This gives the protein CASSPGGILNEKLFF.

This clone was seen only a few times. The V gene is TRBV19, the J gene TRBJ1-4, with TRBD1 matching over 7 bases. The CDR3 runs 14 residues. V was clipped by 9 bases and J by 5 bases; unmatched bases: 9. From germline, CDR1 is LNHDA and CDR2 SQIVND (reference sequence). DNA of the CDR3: TGTGCCAGCGTCCCGACAGGGCCCAATGAAAAACTGTTTTTT. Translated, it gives CASVPTGPNEKLFF.

This CDR3 is CASSFQGGYEKLFF. The DNA for the CDR3 is TGTGCCAGCAGTTTTCAGGGAGGATATGAAAAACTGTTTTTT. The chain carries TRBV27 and TRBJ1-4; D perhaps matches TRBD1 (5 bases). The length of the CDR3 is 14 residues. The germline CDR1 and CDR2 sequences are MNHEY and SMNVEV (reference sequence). Trimming cost V 3 bases and J 6 bases, with 11 bases left between them. Full variable domain (rest looked up from reference TRBV27 and TRBJ1-4): EAQVTQNPRYLITVTGKKLTVTCSQNMNHEYMSWYRQDPGLGLRQIYYSMNVEVTDKGDVPEGYKVSRKEKRNFPLILESPSPNQTSLYFCASSFQGGYEKLFFGSGTQLSVL.

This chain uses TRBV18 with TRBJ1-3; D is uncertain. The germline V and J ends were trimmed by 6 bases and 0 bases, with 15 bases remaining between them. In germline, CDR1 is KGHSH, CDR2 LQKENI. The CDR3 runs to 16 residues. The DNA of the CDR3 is TGTGCCAGCTCCCCCTCAGGTCCGAGCTCTGGAAACACCATATATTTT. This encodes CASSPSGPSSGNTIYF.

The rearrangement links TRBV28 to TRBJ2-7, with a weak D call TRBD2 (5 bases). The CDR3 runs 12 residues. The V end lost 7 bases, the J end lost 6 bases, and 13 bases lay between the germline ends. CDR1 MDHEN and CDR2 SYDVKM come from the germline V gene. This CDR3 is CASMMGVGEQYF. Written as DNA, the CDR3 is TGTGCCAGCATGATGGGAGTTGGCGAGCAGTACTTC. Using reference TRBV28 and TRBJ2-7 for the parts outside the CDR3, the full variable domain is DVKVTQSSRYLVKRTGEKVFLECVQDMDHENMFWYRQDPGLGLRLIYFSYDVKMKEKGDIPEGYSVSREKKERFSLILESASTNQTSMYLCASMMGVGEQYFGPGTRLTVT.

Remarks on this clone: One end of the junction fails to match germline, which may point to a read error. CDR3 sequence: CASSLAGTGGNF. CDR3 bases: TGTGCCAGCAGCTTAGCGGGGACAGGGGGTAATTTT. The J gene is TRBJ2-3, the V gene TRBV7-2; TRBD1 aligns across 11 bases. This CDR3 is built from 12 residues. Germline loops: CDR1 SGHTA, CDR2 FQGNSA.

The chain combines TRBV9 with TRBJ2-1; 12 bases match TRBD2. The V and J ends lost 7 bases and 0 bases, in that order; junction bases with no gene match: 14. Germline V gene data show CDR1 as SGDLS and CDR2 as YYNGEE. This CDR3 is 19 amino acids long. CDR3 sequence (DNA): TGTGCCAGCCACCGGTCGGGACTAGCGGGTCTCAGCTCCTACAATGAGCAGTTCTTC. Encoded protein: CASHRSGLAGLSSYNEQFF.

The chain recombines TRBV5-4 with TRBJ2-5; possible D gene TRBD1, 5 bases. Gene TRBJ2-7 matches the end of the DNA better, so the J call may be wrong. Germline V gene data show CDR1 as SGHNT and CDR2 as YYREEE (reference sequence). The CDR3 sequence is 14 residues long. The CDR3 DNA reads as TGTGCCAGCAGCTTGGGGCAGGGTTTCTACGAGCAGTACTTC. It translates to CASSLGQGFYEQYF.

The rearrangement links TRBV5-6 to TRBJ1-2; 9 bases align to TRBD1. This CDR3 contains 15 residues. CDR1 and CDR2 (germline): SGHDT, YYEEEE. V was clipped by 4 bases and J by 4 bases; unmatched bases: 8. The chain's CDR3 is CASSPPGQGIYGYTF. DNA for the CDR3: TGTGCCAGCAGCCCCCCGGGACAGGGCATCTATGGCTACACCTTC.

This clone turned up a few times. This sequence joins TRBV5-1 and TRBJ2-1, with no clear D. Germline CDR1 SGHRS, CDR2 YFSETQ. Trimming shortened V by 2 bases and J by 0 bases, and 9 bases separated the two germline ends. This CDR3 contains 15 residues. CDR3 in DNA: TGCGCCAGCAGCTTTGATCCGGGCTCCTACAATGAGCAGTTCTTC. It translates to CASSFDPGSYNEQFF.

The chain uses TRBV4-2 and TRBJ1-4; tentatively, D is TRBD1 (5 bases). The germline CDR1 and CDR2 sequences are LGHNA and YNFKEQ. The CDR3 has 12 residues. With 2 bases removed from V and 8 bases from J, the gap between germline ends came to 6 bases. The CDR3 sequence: CASSQWGEKLFF. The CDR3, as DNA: TGTGCCAGCAGCCAATGGGGCGAAAAACTGTTTTTT.

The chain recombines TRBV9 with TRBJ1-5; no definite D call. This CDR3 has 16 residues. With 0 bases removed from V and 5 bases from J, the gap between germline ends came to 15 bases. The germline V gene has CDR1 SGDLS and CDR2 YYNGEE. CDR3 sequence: CASSVESTPGDQPQHF. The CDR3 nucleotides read TGTGCCAGCAGCGTAGAGTCCACCCCCGGGGATCAGCCCCAGCATTTT.

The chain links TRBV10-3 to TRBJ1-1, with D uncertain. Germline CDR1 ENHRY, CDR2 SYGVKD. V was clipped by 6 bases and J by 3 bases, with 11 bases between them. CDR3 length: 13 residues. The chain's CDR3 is CAIRIGSDTEAFF. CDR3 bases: TGTGCCATCAGGATTGGGAGTGACACTGAAGCTTTCTTT.

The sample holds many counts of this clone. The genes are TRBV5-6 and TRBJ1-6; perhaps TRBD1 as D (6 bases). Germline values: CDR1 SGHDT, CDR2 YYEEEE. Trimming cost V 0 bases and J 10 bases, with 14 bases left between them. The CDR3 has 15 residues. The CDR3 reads CASSLGGWQGSPLHF. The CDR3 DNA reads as TGTGCCAGCAGCTTGGGGGGCTGGCAGGGGTCACCCCTCCACTTT.

The CDR3: CASSFSGEAFF. The CDR3 DNA follows: TGTGCCAGCAGCTTTTCAGGGGAAGCTTTCTTT. The chain combines TRBV5-6 with TRBJ1-1; TRBD1 is a possible D gene (5 bases). Germline CDR1 is SGHDT and CDR2 is YYEEEE. CDR3 size: 11 residues. V lost 2 bases to trimming and J lost 8 bases, with 7 bases between them.

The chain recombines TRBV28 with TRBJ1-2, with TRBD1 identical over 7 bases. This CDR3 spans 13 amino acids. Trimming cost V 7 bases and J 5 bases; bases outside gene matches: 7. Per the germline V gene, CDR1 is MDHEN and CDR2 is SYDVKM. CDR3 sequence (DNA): TGTGCCAGCACCAATAGGGGACAGTATGGCTACACCTTC. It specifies CASTNRGQYGYTF.

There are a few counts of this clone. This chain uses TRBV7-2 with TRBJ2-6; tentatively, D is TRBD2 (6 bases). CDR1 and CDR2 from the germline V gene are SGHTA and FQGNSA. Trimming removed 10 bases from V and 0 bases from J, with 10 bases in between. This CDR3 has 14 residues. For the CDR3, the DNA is TGTGCCACGGGGGATTACTCTGGGGCCAACGTCCTGACTTTC. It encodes CATGDYSGANVLTF.

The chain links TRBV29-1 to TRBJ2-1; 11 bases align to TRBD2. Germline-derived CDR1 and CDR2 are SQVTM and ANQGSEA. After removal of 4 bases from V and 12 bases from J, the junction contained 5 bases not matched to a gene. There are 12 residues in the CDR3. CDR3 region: CSVVLAGERQFF. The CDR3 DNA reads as TGCAGCGTTGTACTAGCGGGAGAACGGCAGTTCTTC.